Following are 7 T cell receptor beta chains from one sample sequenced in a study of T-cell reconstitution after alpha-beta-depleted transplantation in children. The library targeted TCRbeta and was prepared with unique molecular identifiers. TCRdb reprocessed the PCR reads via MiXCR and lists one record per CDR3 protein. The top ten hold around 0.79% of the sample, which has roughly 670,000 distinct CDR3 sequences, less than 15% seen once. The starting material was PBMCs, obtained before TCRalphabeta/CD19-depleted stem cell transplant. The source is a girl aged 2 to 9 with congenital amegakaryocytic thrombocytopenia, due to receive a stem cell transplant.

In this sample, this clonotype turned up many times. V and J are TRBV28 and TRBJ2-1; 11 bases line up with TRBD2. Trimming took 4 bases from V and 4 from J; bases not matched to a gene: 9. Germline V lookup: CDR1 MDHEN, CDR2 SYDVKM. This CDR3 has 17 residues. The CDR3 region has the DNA TGTGCCAGCAGTTCCACTAGCGGGGGAGGGGGTTACAATGAGCAGTTCTTC. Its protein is CASSSTSGGGGYNEQFF.

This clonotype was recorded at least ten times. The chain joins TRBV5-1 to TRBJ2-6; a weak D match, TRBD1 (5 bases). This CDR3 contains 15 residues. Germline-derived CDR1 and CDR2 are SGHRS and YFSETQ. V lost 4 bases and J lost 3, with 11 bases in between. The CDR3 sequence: CASSEDISGANVLTF. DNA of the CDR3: TGCGCCAGCAGCGAGGACATAAGTGGGGCCAACGTCCTGACTTTC. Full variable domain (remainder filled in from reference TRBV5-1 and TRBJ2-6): KAGVTQTPRYLIKTRGQQVTLSCSPISGHRSVSWYQQTPGQGLQFLFEYFSETQRNKGNFPGRFSGRQFSNSRSEMNVSTLELGDSALYLCASSEDISGANVLTFGAGSRLTVL.

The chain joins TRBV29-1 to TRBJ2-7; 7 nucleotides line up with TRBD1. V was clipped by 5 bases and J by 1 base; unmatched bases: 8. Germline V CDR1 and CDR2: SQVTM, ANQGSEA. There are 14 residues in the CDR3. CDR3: CSVRDSQGSYEQYF. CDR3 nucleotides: TGCAGCGTTCGGGACAGCCAGGGGTCCTACGAGCAGTACTTC.

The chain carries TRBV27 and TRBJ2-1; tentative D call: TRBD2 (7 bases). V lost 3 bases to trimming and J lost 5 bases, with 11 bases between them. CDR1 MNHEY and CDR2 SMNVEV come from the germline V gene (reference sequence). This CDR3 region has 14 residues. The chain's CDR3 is CASSFGGLDNEQFF. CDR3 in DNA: TGTGCCAGCAGTTTCGGGGGGCTAGACAATGAGCAGTTCTTC.

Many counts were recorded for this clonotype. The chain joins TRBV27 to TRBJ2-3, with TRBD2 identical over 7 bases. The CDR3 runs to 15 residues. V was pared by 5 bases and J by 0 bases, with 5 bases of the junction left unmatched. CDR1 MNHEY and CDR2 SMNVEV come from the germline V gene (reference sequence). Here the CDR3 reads CASSPRTRSTDTQYF. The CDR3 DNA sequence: TGTGCCAGCAGTCCCCGGACTAGGAGCACAGATACGCAGTATTTT.

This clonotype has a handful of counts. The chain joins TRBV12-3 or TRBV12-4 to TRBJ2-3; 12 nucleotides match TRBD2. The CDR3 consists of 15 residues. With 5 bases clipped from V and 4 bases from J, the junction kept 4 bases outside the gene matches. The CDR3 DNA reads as TGTGCCAGCAGTCGACTAGCGGGAGCGTCAGATACGCAGTATTTT. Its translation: CASSRLAGASDTQYF.

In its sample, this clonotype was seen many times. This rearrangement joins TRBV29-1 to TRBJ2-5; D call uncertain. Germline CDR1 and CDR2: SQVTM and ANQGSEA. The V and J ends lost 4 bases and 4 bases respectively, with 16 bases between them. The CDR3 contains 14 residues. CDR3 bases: TGCAGCGTTGCGTCTGGGGTTCGGGTAGAGACCCAGTACTTC. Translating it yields CSVASGVRVETQYF. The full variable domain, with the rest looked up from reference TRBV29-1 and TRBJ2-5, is SAVISQKPSRDICQRGTSLTIQCQVDSQVTMMFWYRQQPGQSLTLIATANQGSEATYESGFVIDKFPISRPNLTFSTLTVSNMSPEDSSIYLCSVASGVRVETQYFGPGTRLLVL.